One and the same sample provided the 11 T cell receptor beta chains below, sequenced in a study of beta chain features in type 1 diabetes (dated by TCRdb to 2016 to 2018). What the research found in general, with its limitations: In all four CD4+ subsets, TCRB CDR3 length was moderately but significantly shorter in type 1 diabetes patients.

Their antigens are not known. Library preparation employed the immunoSEQ multiplex PCR assay. The entire amount of isolated RNA was reverse transcribed using the High Capacity cDNA Reverse Transcription Kit, so the sequenced TCRB transcripts were expressed ones. Imported from immuneACCESS, the table was reduced by TCRdb to in-frame sequences with V and J called. These copies leave out some clones; in studies compared against another copy, an unresolved V gene accounts for under half, and the cause of the remainder is not known. The sample profile shows almost 350,000 clones; over 7% of them were found once. The ten largest clones represent approximately 1% of the sample. Material for sequencing was central memory CD4+ T cells from blood. The receptors stem from a man younger than 45 with type 1 diabetes.

The genes are TRBV9 and TRBJ1-3; TRBD1 is a possible D gene (5 bases). Germline V gives CDR1 SGDLS, CDR2 YYNGEE. The CDR3 extends over 16 amino acids. The germline V and J ends were trimmed by 3 bases and 4 bases, with 17 bases remaining between them. The CDR3 here is CASSASGTQVGNTIYF. CDR3 nucleotides: TGTGCCAGCAGCGCCTCCGGGACTCAGGTGGGAAACACCATATATTTT.

This clone was counted between two and nine times. This sequence joins TRBV6-1 and TRBJ2-3; TRBD2 is a possible D gene (6 bases). Germline V lookup: CDR1 MNHNS, CDR2 SASEGT. This CDR3 comprises 14 residues. V lost 0 bases and J lost 6, with 10 bases in between. CDR3 bases: TGTGCCAGCAGTGAAGCTGGCGGGGCGGATACGCAGTATTTT. Translation: CASSEAGGADTQYF.

The CDR3 protein is CASSFGLGRNEQFF. In DNA, the CDR3 is TGTGCCAGCAGTTTCGGACTAGGGCGCAATGAGCAGTTCTTC. The rearrangement joins TRBV27 to TRBJ2-1, with 7 nucleotides matching TRBD2. V trimming: 3 bases; J trimming: 6 bases; junction bases outside the gene matches: 5. The CDR3 runs to 14 residues. CDR1 and CDR2 (germline): MNHEY, SMNVEV (reference sequence).

The chain carries TRBV14 and TRBJ1-6; 8 nucleotides agree with TRBD1. Germline loops: CDR1 SGHDN, CDR2 FVKESK. V was clipped by 0 bases and J by 7 bases; unmatched bases: 11. The CDR3 length is 18 residues. DNA for the CDR3: TGTGCCAGCAGCCAAGATCGGGCAGGGGGCATTTGGAATTCACCCCTCCACTTT. Protein product: CASSQDRAGGIWNSPLHF.

The chain has TRBV7-2 and TRBJ2-7; perhaps TRBD1 as D (5 bases). Trimming removed 0 bases from V and 4 bases from J, with 13 bases in between. The CDR3 totals 15 residues. Germline V gives CDR1 SGHTA, CDR2 FQGNSA. The CDR3 reads CASSLAQGPAYEQYF. As DNA, the CDR3 is TGTGCCAGCAGCTTAGCCCAGGGTCCGGCATACGAGCAGTACTTC.

The chain's CDR3 is CASSLDRSSVEQFF. In nucleotides, the CDR3 is TGTGCCAGCAGCTTAGACAGGTCCTCAGTCGAGCAGTTCTTC. V and J are TRBV11-2 and TRBJ2-1; D ambiguous. The CDR3 runs to 14 residues. V shed 0 bases and J shed 10 bases, with 13 bases lying between them. Germline CDR1 reads SGHAT; CDR2 reads FQNNGV.

The table lists this clone with many counts. The chain carries TRBV23-1 and TRBJ1-2; D unresolved. TRBV23-1 is recorded as an ORF, its role being uncertain. The length of the CDR3 is 15 residues. The V gene lost 3 bases and the J gene lost 8 bases, with 19 bases spanning the gap. CDR3 loop: CASSHNRDRRGGYTF. CDR3 nucleotide sequence: TGCGCCAGCAGTCACAACCGCGATAGGCGCGGGGGCTACACCTTC.

The CDR3 here is CASSPTTGRNTEAFF. CDR3 sequence (DNA): TGTGCCAGCTCACCGACGACAGGGCGGAACACTGAAGCTTTCTTT. The V gene is TRBV18, the J gene TRBJ1-1, with 7 nucleotides matching TRBD1. This CDR3 has 15 residues. Germline trimming cut 3 bases from V and 1 base from J; bases unmatched to any gene: 5. Germline CDR1 is KGHSH and CDR2 is LQKENI.

This clone showed up just a few times. CDR3 sequence reads: CASSAQGPVGAFF. The CDR3 DNA is TGTGCCAGCAGTGCACAGGGGCCCGTTGGCGCTTTCTTT. V is TRBV25-1 and J is TRBJ1-1, with 7 nucleotides matching TRBD1. V dropped 4 bases and J dropped 11; count of bases not matched to a gene: 10. The CDR3 length is 13 residues. In germline, CDR1 is MGHDK, CDR2 SYGVNS.

The rearrangement links TRBV9 to TRBJ2-7; a weak D match, TRBD2 (6 bases). CDR1 is SGDLS, CDR2 YYNGEE, per germline. The CDR3 length is 12 residues. Between the trimmed V and J ends, which lost 4 bases and 6 bases, there was a span of 11 bases. The CDR3 reads CASSLLGGEQYF. In DNA form, the CDR3 reads TGTGCCAGCAGCCTTCTGGGGGGCGAGCAGTACTTC.

This sequence joins TRBV7-9 and TRBJ2-5, with 8 bases identical to TRBD2. The CDR3 runs to 14 residues. The V and J ends lost 5 bases and 1 base, in that order; junction bases with no gene match: 3. Germline-derived CDR1 and CDR2 are SEHNR and FQNEAQ (reference sequence). The CDR3 here is CASSDTSGQETQYF. CDR3 in DNA: TGTGCCAGCAGCGATACTAGCGGCCAAGAGACCCAGTACTTC.